This T cell receptor (beta chain) was identified during a study of blood T cell repertoires in COVID-19. Study information: COVID-19 samples, acute and convalescent, were from the United States, Italy and Spain. T cells, B-cell-depleted T cells, or PBMCs provided the cDNA or gDNA that served as material.

As originally analysed: How many nucleated cells were present was estimated from reference gene primer amplification. Assay used: immunoSEQ multiplex PCR; TCRdb lists only in-frame clones, some missing. The DNA was the basis for D and trimming; V, J and clone size are from that table. The sample includes 150,000 to 200,000 clones, 80% of them seen just once. Trimming stripped 1 base from V and 5 bases from J, with 11 bases between. CDR1 is GTSNPN, CDR2 SVGIG, per germline (reference sequence). This CDR3 spans 13 amino acids. The source material was peripheral blood. The TCR comes from a man aged 55-75 years with acute or convalescent COVID-19. The V gene is TRBV30, the J gene TRBJ2-5, with no clear D. The CDR3 DNA is TGTGCCTGGAGTGACGTGAGAACGGAGACCCAGTACTTC. It translates to CAWSDVRTETQYF.